This TCR beta chain was sequenced during a study of blood T cells in healthy people across ages. General observations from the study: Per-million-T-cell TCR beta diversity fell roughly linearly with age.

Concerning this clonotype itself: The target antigen is unknown.

Then a second PCR, running roughly 7 to 11 cycles, was carried out with a sample-barcoded 5' primer and a J-beta primer mix. Each CDR3 protein is one row after TCRdb ran MiXCR on the 5' RACE reads. This table holds approximately 690,000 distinct CDR3 sequences, roughly two fifths found once. The CDR3 totals 15 residues. V dropped 4 bases and J dropped 1 base, with 12 bases sitting between them. The germline V gene encodes CDR1 SGHTA and CDR2 FQGNSA. Isolating PBMCs gave at least 6.5 million of these cells per sample. The chain has TRBV7-2 and TRBJ2-3, with D perhaps TRBD1 (5 bases). The receptor was derived from a man of 80 years or more in good health. The sequencing input was blood. CDR3 loop: CASSSMDTRTDTQYF. The CDR3 DNA reads as TGTGCCAGCAGCTCCATGGACACCCGCACAGATACGCAGTATTTT. Supplemented by reference TRBV7-2 and TRBJ2-3, the full variable domain reads GAGVSQSPSNKVTEKGKDVELRCDPISGHTALYWYRQSLGQGLEFLIYFQGNSAPDKSGLPSDRFSAERTGGSVSTLTIQRTQQEDSAVYLCASSSMDTRTDTQYFGPGTRLTVL.